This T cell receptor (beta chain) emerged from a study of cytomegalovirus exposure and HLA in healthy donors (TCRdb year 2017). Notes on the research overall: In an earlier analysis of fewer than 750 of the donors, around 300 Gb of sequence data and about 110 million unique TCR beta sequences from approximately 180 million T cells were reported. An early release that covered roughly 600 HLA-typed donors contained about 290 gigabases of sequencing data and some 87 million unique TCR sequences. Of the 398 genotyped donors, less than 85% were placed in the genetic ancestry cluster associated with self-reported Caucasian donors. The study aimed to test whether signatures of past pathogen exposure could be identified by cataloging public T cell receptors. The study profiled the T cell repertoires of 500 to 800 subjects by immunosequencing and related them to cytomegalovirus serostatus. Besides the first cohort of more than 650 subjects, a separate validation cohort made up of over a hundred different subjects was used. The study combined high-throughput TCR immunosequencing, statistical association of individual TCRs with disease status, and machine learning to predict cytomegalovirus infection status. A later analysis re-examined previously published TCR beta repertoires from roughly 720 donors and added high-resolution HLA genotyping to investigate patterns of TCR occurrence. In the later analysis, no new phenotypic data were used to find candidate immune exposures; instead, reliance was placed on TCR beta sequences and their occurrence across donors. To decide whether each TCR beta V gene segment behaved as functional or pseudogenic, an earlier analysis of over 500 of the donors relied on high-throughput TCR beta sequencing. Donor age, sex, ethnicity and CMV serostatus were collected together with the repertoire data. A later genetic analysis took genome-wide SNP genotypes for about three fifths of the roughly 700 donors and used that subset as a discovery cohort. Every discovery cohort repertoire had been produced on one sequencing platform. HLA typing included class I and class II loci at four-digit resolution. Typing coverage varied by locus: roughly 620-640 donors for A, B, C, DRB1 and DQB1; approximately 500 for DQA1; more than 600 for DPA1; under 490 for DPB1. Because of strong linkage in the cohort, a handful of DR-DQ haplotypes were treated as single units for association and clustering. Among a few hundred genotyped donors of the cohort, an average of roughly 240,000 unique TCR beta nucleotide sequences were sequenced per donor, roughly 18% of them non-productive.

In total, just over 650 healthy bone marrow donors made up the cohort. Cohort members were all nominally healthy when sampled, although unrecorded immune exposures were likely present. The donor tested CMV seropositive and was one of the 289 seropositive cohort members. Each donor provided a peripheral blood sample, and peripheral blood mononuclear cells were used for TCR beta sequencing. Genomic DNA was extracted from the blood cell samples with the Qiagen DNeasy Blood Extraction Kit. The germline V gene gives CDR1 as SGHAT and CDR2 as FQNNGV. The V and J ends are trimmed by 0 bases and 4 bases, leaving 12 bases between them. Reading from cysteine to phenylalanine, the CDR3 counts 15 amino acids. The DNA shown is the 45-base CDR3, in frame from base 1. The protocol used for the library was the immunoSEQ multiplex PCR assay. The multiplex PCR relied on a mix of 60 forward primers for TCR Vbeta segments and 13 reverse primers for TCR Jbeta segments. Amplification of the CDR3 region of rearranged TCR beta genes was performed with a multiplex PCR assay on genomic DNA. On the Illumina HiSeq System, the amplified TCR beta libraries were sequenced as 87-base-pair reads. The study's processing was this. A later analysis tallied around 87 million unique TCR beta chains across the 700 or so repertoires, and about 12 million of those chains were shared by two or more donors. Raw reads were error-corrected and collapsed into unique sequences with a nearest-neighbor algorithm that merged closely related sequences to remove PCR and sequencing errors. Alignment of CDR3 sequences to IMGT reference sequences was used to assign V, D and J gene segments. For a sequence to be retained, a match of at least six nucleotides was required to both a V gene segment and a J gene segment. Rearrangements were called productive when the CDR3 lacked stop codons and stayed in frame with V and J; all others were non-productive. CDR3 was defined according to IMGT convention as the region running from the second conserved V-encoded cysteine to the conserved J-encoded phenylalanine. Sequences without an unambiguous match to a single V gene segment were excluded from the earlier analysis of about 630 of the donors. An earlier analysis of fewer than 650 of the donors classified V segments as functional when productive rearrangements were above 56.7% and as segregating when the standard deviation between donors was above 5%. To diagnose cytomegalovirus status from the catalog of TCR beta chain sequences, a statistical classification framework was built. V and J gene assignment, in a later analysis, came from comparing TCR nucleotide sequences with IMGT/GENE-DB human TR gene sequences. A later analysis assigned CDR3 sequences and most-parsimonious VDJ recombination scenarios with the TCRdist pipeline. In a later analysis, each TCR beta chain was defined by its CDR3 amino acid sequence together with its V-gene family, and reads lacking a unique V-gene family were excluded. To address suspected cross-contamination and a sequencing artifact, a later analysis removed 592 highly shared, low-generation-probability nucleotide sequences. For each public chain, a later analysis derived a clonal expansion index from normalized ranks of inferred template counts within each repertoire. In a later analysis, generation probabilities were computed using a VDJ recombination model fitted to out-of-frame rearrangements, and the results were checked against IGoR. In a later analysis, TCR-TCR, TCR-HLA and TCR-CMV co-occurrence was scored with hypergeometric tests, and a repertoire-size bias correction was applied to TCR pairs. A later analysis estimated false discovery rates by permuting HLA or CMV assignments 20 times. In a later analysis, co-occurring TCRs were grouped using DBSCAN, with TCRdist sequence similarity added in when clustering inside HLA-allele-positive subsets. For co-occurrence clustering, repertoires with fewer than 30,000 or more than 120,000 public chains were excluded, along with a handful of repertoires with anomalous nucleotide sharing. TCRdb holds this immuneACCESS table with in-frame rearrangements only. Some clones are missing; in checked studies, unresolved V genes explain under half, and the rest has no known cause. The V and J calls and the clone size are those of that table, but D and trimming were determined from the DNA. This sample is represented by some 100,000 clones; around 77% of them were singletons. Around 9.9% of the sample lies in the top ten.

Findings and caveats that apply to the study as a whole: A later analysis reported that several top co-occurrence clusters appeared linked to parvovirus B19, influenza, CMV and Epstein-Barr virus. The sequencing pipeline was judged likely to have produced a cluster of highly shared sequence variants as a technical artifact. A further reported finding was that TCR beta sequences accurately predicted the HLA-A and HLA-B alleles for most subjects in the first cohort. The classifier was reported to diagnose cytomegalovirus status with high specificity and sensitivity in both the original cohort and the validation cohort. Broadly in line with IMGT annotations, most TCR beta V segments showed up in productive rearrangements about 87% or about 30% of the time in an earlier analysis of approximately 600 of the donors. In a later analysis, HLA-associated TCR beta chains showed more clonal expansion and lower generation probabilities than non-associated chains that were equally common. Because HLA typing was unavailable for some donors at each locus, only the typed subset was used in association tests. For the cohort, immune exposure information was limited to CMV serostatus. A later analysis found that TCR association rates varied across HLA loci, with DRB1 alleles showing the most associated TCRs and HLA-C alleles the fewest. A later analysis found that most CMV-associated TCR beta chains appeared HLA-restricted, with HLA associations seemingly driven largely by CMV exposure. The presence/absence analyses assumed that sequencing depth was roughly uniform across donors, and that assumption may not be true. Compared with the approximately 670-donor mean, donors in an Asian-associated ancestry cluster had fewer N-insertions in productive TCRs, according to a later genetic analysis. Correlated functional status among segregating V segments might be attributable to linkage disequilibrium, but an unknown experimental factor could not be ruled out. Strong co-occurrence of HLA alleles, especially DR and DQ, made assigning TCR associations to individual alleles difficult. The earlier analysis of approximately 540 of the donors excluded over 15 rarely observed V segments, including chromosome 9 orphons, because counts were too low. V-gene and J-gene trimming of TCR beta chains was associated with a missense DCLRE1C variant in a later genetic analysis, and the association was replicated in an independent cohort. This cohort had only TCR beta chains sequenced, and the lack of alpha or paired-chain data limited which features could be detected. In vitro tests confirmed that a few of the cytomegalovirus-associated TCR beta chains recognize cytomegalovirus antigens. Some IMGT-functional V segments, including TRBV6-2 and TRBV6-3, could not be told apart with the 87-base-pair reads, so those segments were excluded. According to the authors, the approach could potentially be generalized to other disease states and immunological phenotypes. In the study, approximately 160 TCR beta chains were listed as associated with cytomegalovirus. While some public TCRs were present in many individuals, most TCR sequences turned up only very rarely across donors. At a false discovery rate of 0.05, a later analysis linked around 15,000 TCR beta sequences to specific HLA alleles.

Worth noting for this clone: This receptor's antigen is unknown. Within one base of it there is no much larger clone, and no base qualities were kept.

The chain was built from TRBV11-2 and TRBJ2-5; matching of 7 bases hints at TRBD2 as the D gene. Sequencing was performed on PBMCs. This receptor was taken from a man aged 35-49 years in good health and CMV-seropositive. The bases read TGTGCCAGCAGCTTAGACCGGGGGGCTACAGAGACCCAGTACTTC. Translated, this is CASSLDRGATETQYF.